The 26 T cell receptor beta chains in this list originate from one sample, sequenced in a study of cytomegalovirus exposure and HLA in healthy donors. The PCR ran on 60 Vbeta and 13 Jbeta primers. Profiling relied on immunoSEQ multiplex PCR, and the TCRdb table lists in-frame clones only, not all of them. The data show some 170,000 clones, 80% seen once. Input material: PBMCs. The receptors shown here come from a young man in good health and CMV-seropositive.

The V call is TRBV5-1, the J call TRBJ2-7; D is unresolved. The CDR3 loop spans 15 amino acids. The ends were cut back, 0 bases at V and 6 bases at J, with 16 bases in the middle. From germline, CDR1 is SGHRS and CDR2 YFSETQ. The chain's CDR3 is CASSLEPNSSGEQYF. The DNA for the CDR3 is TGCGCCAGCAGCTTGGAGCCGAATTCGTCTGGCGAGCAGTACTTC.

The V call is TRBV7-9, the J call TRBJ2-5, with D maybe TRBD1 (5 bases). Trimming left V 0 bases short and J 1 base short, with 9 bases between. The CDR3 is 15 amino acids. CDR1 and CDR2 from the germline V gene are SEHNR and FQNEAQ (reference sequence). The CDR3 region has the DNA TGTGCCAGCAGCTTAGCGGGGCAGTTCCAAGAGACCCAGTACTTC. Its protein is CASSLAGQFQETQYF.

The V and J genes are TRBV18 and TRBJ2-2; D might be TRBD1 (5 bases). This CDR3 spans 16 amino acids. The germline V gene encodes CDR1 KGHSH and CDR2 LQKENI. V was cut by 3 bases and J by 3 bases, with 14 bases left in between. Written as DNA, the CDR3 is TGTGCCAGCTCACCCGGCGGACAAAGGGACACCGGGGAGCTGTTTTTT. Protein product: CASSPGGQRDTGELFF.

The chain recombines TRBV10-3 with TRBJ2-1; 7 bases are shared with TRBD1. Germline-derived CDR1 and CDR2 are ENHRY and SYGVKD. V lost 7 bases, J lost 12 bases, and 6 bases stayed unmatched. The CDR3 runs 11 residues. The CDR3 nucleotides read TGTGCCATCAAGGGGACAGTCGGGCAGTTCTTC. This codes for CAIKGTVGQFF.

A word on this clone: At the DNA level, this CDR3 is encoded by other sequences in the same sample as well. The chain is built from TRBV11-2 and TRBJ1-6; possible D gene TRBD1, 5 bases. The V gene's germline CDR1 is SGHAT and CDR2 FQNNGV. V lost 1 base to trimming and J lost 10 bases, with 5 bases between them. CDR3 length equals 12 residues. The DNA for the CDR3 is TGTGCCAGCAGCTTAGGGGGCTCACCCCTCCACTTT. This encodes CASSLGGSPLHF.

The rearrangement uses TRBV6-4 and TRBJ1-2; 10 nucleotides align to TRBD1. Germline V CDR1 and CDR2: MRHNA, SNTAGT. This CDR3 contains 15 residues. J gave up 8 bases and V 2 bases, and 8 bases lay outside the gene matches. The CDR3 DNA reads TGTGCCAGCAGTGACCCGGGACAGGGGCCTAGCGGCTACACCTTC. It yields the protein CASSDPGQGPSGYTF.

The count of this clone is one. The chain uses TRBV19 and TRBJ1-4; TRBD1 is a possible D gene (5 bases). CDR1 is LNHDA and CDR2 is SQIVND in the germline V gene (reference sequence). The V and J ends lost 10 bases and 4 bases respectively, with 13 bases between them. CDR3 length: 13 residues. In DNA form, the CDR3 reads TGTGCCACCCTAGACAGCCATAATGAAAAACTGTTTTTT. Protein: CATLDSHNEKLFF.

The V call is TRBV27, the J call TRBJ1-1, with 7 bases identical to TRBD1. Germline V gene data show CDR1 as MNHEY and CDR2 as SMNVEV (reference sequence). Trimming cost V 2 bases and J 7 bases; bases outside gene matches: 7. This CDR3 region has 14 residues. The CDR3 protein is CASSLGLGTVEAFF. The CDR3, as DNA: TGTGCCAGCAGTTTAGGTCTAGGGACAGTTGAAGCTTTCTTT.

This clone was detected once. The chain joins TRBV4-2 to TRBJ2-5, with D unclear. There are 16 residues in the CDR3. The germline gives CDR1 LGHNA, CDR2 YNFKEQ. V lost 4 bases and J 1 base, leaving 16 bases between the germline ends. CDR3 in DNA: TGTGCCAGCAGCCCGACCGGCGGCTGGCTCCAAGAGACCCAGTACTTC. It translates to CASSPTGGWLQETQYF.

V is TRBV25-1 and J is TRBJ1-6, with D possibly being TRBD1 (6 bases). Germline values: CDR1 MGHDK, CDR2 SYGVNS. This CDR3 is 12 amino acids long. The ends were cut back, 2 bases at V and 13 bases at J, with 9 bases in the middle. CDR3 DNA: TGTGCCAGCAGTGAACCAGGGGCTCCCCTCCACTTT. Protein: CASSEPGAPLHF.

This rearrangement joins TRBV7-3 to TRBJ2-2; 7 nucleotides align to TRBD2. The CDR3 runs 17 residues. With V trimmed by 1 base and J by 1 base, 6 bases remained unmatched. Looked up from germline, CDR1 is SGHTA and CDR2 is FQGTGA. The CDR3 bases are TGTGCCAGCAGCTTAATTGGCGGGGGAGAGAACACCGGGGAGCTGTTTTTT. Protein: CASSLIGGGENTGELFF.

V is TRBV12-5 and J is TRBJ1-2; D remains unclear. The V end lost 0 bases, the J end lost 7 bases, and 9 bases lay between the germline ends. Germline V gene data show CDR1 as LGHNT and CDR2 as FRNRAP. The CDR3 sequence is 13 residues long. CDR3 protein: CASGLVPDFGYTF. CDR3 coding DNA: TGTGCTAGTGGTTTGGTACCGGACTTTGGCTACACCTTC.

V is TRBV18 and J is TRBJ2-7; 8 bases are a match to TRBD2. After removal of 4 bases from V and 6 bases from J, the junction contained 2 bases not matched to a gene. The CDR3 runs 12 residues. Germline V gene data show CDR1 as KGHSH and CDR2 as LQKENI. This CDR3 is CASSRTSGEQYF. The CDR3 nucleotides are TGTGCCAGCTCACGAACTAGCGGCGAGCAGTACTTC.

V is TRBV2 and J is TRBJ1-5, with D maybe TRBD1 (6 bases). Germline V gene sequence: CDR1 SNHLY, CDR2 FYNNEI. The CDR3 spans 15 residues. V was clipped by 4 bases and J by 0 bases, with 10 bases between them. The CDR3 region has the DNA TGTGCCAGCAGTGGGGACAATCATAGCAATCAGCCCCAGCATTTT. It encodes CASSGDNHSNQPQHF.

J is TRBJ2-1 and V is TRBV11-2; a weak D match, TRBD2 (6 bases). This CDR3 region has 15 residues. V gave up 5 bases and J gave up 4 bases, with 15 bases separating them. Germline V gives CDR1 SGHAT, CDR2 FQNNGV. CDR3 nucleotides: TGTGCCAGCAGCCCCGAATACCGGGGGTACAATGAGCAGTTCTTC. Its protein product is CASSPEYRGYNEQFF. Using reference TRBV11-2 and TRBJ2-1 for the parts outside the CDR3, the full variable domain is EAGVAQSPRYKIIEKRQSVAFWCNPISGHATLYWYQQILGQGPKLLIQFQNNGVVDDSQLPKDRFSAERLKGVDSTLKIQPAKLEDSAVYLCASSPEYRGYNEQFFGPGTRLTVL.

This clone was observed a few times. The chain links TRBV4-1 to TRBJ2-7; TRBD2 aligns across 11 bases. Per germline, CDR1 MGHRA and CDR2 YSYEKL. Trimming at V came to 1 base and at J to 5 bases, leaving 13 bases not matched to a gene. This CDR3 spans 18 amino acids. The chain's CDR3 is CASSQVLLTSGSRHEQYF. CDR3 bases: TGCGCCAGCAGCCAAGTTTTGTTAACTAGCGGGAGCCGTCACGAGCAGTACTTC.

The V gene is TRBV27, the J gene TRBJ2-1, with TRBD1 matching over 7 bases. From germline, CDR1 is MNHEY and CDR2 SMNVEV (reference sequence). This CDR3 is 19 amino acids long. V lost 5 bases, J lost 2 bases, and 18 bases stayed unmatched. CDR3 in amino acids: CASSPRGGSLRGTYNEQFF. The CDR3, as DNA: TGTGCCAGCAGTCCTCGAGGGGGCAGCCTAAGGGGTACCTACAATGAGCAGTTCTTC.

The V gene is TRBV5-4, the J gene TRBJ2-7; the D gene is possibly TRBD1 (6 bases). Germline V CDR1 and CDR2: SGHNT, YYREEE (reference sequence). The CDR3 totals 12 residues. Deletions cut 4 bases from V and 1 base from J, with 6 bases between. CDR3 DNA: TGTGCCAGCAGCGGACAGTCCTACGAGCAGTACTTC. Amino acid sequence: CASSGQSYEQYF. Full variable domain (missing parts from reference TRBV5-4 and TRBJ2-7): ETGVTQSPTHLIKTRGQQVTLRCSSQSGHNTVSWYQQALGQGPQFIFQYYREEENGRGNFPPRFSGLQFPNYSSELNVNALELDDSALYLCASSGQSYEQYFGPGTRLTVT.

The J gene is TRBJ2-2, the V gene TRBV15; tentatively, D is TRBD1 (6 bases). Germline CDR1 is LNHNV and CDR2 is YYDKDF (reference sequence). This CDR3 contains 15 residues. The ends were cut back, 9 bases at V and 0 bases at J, with 14 bases in the middle. CDR3 nucleotides: TGTGCCACAGCTCCGGGACATTCGAACACCGGGGAGCTGTTTTTT. It codes for CATAPGHSNTGELFF.

The gene calls are TRBV9 and TRBJ2-2, with 11 bases matching TRBD2. Trimming at V came to 4 bases and at J to 5 bases, leaving 16 bases not matched to a gene. Germline values: CDR1 SGDLS, CDR2 YYNGEE. The CDR3 is made up of 19 amino acids. This CDR3 is CASSPDRFSGGAFTGELFF. The CDR3, as DNA: TGTGCCAGCAGCCCGGACAGATTTAGCGGGGGGGCCTTTACCGGGGAGCTGTTTTTT.

This rearrangement joins TRBV30 to TRBJ1-2, with a possible D match to TRBD1 (5 bases). With 5 bases removed from V and 1 base from J, the gap between germline ends came to 11 bases. Germline assignment: CDR1 GTSNPN and CDR2 SVGIG (reference sequence). The CDR3 runs 13 residues. CDR3 coding DNA: TGTGCCTGGTCTAGGGGTTTTAACTATGGCTACACCTTC. It encodes CAWSRGFNYGYTF.

This clone has a single count. The V and J genes are TRBV6-1 and TRBJ2-2, with a weak D call TRBD2 (6 bases). The V end was cut by 8 bases, the J end by 2 bases, with 12 bases between. Per the germline V gene, CDR1 is MNHNS and CDR2 is SASEGT. The CDR3 has 14 amino acids. The CDR3 loop reads CASLEGPNTGELFF. The CDR3 DNA sequence: TGTGCCAGCTTGGAGGGTCCCAACACCGGGGAGCTGTTTTTT.

A note on this clone: The junction and the germline gene differ at one end; a read error may be behind it. Other DNA sequences in this specimen translate into the identical CDR3. The J gene is TRBJ2-3, the V gene TRBV11-3; D unresolved. This CDR3 region has 14 residues. Germline loops: CDR1 SGHNT, CDR2 YENEEA. This CDR3 is CASSFASSTDTQYF. CDR3 nucleotide sequence: TGCGCCAGCAGCTTCGCCAGTAGCACAGATACGCAGTATTTT. Full variable domain (outside the CDR3, taken from reference TRBV11-3 and TRBJ2-3): EAGVVQSPRYKIIEKKQPVAFWCNPISGHNTLYWYLQNLGQGPELLIRYENEEAVDDSQLPKDRFSAERLKGVDSTLKIQPAELGDSAVYLCASSFASSTDTQYFGPGTRLTVL.

This clone was observed a handful of times. The CDR3 protein is CAWRPLGGGYNEQFF. The DNA for the CDR3 is TGTGCCTGGAGGCCCTTAGGCGGGGGCTACAATGAGCAGTTCTTC. This rearrangement joins TRBV30 to TRBJ2-1; 7 bases are a match to TRBD2. V lost 3 bases, J lost 3 bases, and 8 bases stayed unmatched. Germline CDR1 is GTSNPN and CDR2 is SVGIG (reference sequence). This CDR3 is built from 15 residues.

This chain links TRBV5-1 with TRBJ2-5, with TRBD2 matching over 13 bases. Per the germline V gene, CDR1 is SGHRS and CDR2 is YFSETQ. The CDR3 runs 15 residues. V dropped 4 bases and J dropped 5; count of bases not matched to a gene: 5. CDR3 amino acids: CASSSRTSGSETQYF. The CDR3 bases are TGCGCCAGCAGCAGCCGGACTAGCGGGAGTGAGACCCAGTACTTC.

This clone came up a few times. V is TRBV6-4 and J is TRBJ2-1; D is possibly TRBD2 (6 bases). This CDR3 region has 15 residues. The V gene's germline CDR1 is MRHNA and CDR2 SNTAGT. V lost 4 bases, J lost 8 bases, and 18 bases lay in between. The CDR3 here is CASSVGSGVIYEQFF. The CDR3 DNA follows: TGTGCCAGCAGTGTCGGCTCGGGGGTTATCTATGAGCAGTTCTTC.